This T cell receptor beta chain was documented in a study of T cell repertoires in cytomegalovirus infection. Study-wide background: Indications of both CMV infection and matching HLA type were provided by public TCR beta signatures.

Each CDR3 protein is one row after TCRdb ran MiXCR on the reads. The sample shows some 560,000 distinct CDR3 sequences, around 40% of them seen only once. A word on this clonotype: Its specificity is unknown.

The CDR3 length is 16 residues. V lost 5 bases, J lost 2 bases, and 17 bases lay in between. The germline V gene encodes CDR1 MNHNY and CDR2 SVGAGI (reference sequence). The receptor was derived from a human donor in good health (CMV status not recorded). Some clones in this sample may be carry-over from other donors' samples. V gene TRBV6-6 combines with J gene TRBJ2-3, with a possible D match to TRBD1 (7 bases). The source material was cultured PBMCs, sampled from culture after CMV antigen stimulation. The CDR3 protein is CASSGWAGGTTDTQYF. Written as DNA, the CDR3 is TGTGCCAGCAGTGGGTGGGCAGGGGGGACCACAGATACGCAGTATTTT.